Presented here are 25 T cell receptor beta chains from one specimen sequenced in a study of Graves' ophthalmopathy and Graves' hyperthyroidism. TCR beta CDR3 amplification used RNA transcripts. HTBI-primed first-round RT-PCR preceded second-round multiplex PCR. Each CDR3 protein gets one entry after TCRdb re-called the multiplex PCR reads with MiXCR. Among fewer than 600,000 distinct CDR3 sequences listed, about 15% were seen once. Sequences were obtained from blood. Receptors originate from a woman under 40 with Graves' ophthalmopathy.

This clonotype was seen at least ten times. CDR3 loop: CASSEITGGLYTEAFF. Here the CDR3 DNA reads TGCGCCAGCAGCGAGATAACAGGGGGGTTGTACACTGAAGCTTTCTTT. The J gene is TRBJ1-1, the V gene TRBV10-1, with 8 bases matching TRBD1. Per germline, CDR1 WNHNN and CDR2 SYGVQD (reference sequence). The CDR3 contains 16 residues. The ends lost 6 bases at V and 3 bases at J; junction bases unmatched: 12.

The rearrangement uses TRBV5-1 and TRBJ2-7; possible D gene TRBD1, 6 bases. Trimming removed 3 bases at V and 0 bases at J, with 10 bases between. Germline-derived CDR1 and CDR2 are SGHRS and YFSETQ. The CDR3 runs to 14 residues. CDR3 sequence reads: CASSWDTSSYEQYF. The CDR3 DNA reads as TGCGCCAGCAGCTGGGACACGAGCTCCTACGAGCAGTACTTC.

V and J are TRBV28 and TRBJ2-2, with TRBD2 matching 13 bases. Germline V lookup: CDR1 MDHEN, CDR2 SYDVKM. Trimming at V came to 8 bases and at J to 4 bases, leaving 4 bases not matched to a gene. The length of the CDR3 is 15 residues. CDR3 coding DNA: TGTGCCAGCCGGAGGACTAGCGGGGGCACCGGGGAGCTGTTTTTT. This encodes CASRRTSGGTGELFF.

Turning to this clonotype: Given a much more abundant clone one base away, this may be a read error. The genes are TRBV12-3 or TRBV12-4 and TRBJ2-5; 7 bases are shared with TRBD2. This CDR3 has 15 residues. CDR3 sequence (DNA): TGTGCCAGCAGCCAACCCTGGGAGGGAGAAGAGACCCAGTGCTTC. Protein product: CASSQPWEGEETQCF.

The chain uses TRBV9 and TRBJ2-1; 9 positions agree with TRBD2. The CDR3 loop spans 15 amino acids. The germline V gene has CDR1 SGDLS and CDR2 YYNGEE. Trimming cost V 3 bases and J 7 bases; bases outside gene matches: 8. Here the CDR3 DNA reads TGTGCCAGCAGCGCCCGGACTAGCGCGGCTAATGAGCAGTTCTTC. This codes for CASSARTSAANEQFF.

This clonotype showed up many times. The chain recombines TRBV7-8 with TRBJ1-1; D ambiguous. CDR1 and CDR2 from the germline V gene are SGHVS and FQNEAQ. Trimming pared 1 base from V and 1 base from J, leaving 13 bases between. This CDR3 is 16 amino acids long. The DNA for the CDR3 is TGTGCCAGCAGCTTAGAACCCCTAGGTTCGAACACTGAAGCTTTCTTT. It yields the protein CASSLEPLGSNTEAFF.

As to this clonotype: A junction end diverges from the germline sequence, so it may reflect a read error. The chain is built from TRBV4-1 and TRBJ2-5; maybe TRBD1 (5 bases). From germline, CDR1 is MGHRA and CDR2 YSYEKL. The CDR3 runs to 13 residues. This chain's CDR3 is CSSCQDAGETQYF. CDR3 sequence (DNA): TGCTCCAGCTGCCAAGATGCAGGGGAGACCCAGTACTTC.

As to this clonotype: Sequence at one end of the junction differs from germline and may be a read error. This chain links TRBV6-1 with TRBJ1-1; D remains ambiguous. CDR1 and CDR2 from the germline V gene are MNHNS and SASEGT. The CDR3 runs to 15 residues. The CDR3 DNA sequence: TGTGCCAGCAGACACCATTCGGAGCGGAACACTGAAGCTTGCTTT. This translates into CASRHHSERNTEACF.

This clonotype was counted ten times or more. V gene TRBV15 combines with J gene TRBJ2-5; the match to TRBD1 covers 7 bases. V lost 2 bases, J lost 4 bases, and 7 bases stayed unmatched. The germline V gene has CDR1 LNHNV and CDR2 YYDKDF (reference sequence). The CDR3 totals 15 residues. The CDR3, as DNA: TGTGCCACCAGCAGATCCCGGGGACAGCGAGAGACCCAGTACTTC. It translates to CATSRSRGQRETQYF.

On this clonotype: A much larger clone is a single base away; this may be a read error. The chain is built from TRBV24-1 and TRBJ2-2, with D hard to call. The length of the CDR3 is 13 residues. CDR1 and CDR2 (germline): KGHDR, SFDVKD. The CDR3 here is CATSEGNTRELFF. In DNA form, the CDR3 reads TGTGCCACCAGTGAAGGGAACACCAGGGAGCTGTTTTTT.

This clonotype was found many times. The CDR3 bases are TGTGCCAGCAGTACAACAGGGGTAGGGCACCTCCAGCCCCAGCATTTT. It translates to CASSTTGVGHLQPQHF. The rearrangement links TRBV6-1 to TRBJ1-5, with 7 nucleotides matching TRBD1. The CDR3 extends over 16 amino acids. Germline lookup yields CDR1 MNHNS and CDR2 SASEGT. After removal of 5 bases from V and 7 bases from J, the junction contained 14 bases not matched to a gene.

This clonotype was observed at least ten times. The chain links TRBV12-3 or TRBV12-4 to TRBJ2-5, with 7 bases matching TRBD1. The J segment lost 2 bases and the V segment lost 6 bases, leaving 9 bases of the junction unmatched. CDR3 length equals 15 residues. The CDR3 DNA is TGTGCCAGCAGCCGGGACACGGGACAGCAAGAGACCCAGTACTTC. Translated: CASSRDTGQQETQYF.

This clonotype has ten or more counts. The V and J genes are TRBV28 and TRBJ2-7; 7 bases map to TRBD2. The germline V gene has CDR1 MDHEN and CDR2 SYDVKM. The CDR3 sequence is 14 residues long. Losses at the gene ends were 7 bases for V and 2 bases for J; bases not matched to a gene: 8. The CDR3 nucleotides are TGTGCCAGCACCCCTAGGGGACTACCCTACGAGCAGTACTTC. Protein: CASTPRGLPYEQYF.

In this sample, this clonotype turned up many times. The CDR3 bases are TGTGCCAGCATTAGCCGGGGCAGGGGCTGGGAGACCCAGTACTTC. Translated, it gives CASISRGRGWETQYF. V gene TRBV27 combines with J gene TRBJ2-5; maybe TRBD1 (6 bases). The V gene's germline CDR1 is MNHEY and CDR2 SMNVEV (reference sequence). V lost 7 bases and J 5 bases, leaving 20 bases between the germline ends. This CDR3 is built from 15 residues.

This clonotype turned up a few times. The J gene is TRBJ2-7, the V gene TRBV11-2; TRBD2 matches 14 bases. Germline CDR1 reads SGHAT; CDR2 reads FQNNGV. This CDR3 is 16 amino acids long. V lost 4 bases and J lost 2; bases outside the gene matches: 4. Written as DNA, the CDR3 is TGTGCCAGCAGCTCTCGGGGACTAGCGGGGGCCTACGAGCAGTACTTC. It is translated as CASSSRGLAGAYEQYF.

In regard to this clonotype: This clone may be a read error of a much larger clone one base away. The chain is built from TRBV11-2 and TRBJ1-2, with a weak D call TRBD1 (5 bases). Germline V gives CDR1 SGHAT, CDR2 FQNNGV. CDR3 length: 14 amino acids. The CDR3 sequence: CACSSIRDHYGYTF. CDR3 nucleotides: TGTGCCTGCAGCTCGATAAGGGACCACTATGGCTACACCTTC.

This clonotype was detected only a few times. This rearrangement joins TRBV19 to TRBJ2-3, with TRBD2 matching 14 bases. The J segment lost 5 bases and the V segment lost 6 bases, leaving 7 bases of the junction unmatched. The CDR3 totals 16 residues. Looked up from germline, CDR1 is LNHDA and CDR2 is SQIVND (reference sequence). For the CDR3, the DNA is TGTGCCAGTAGCCCCGGGACTAGCGGGAGATTAGATACGCAGTATTTT. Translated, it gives CASSPGTSGRLDTQYF.

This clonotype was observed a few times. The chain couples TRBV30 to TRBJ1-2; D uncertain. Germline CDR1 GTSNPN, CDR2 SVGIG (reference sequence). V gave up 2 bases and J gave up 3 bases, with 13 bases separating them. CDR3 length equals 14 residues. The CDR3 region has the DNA TGTGCCTGGAGTATCGCACCGGGCTACTATGGCTACACCTTC. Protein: CAWSIAPGYYGYTF.

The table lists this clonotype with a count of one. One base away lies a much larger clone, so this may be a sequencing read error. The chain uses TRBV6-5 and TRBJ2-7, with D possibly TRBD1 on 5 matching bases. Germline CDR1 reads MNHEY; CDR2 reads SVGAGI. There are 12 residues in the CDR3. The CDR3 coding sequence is TGTGCCGGCAGTTTCGACAGCCACGAGCAGTACTTC. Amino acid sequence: CAGSFDSHEQYF.

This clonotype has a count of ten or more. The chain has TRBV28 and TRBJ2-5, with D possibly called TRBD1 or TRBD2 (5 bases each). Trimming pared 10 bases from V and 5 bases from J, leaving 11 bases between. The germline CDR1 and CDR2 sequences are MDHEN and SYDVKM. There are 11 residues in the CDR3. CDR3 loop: CATYEGETQYF. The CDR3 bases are TGTGCCACCTATGAGGGGGAGACCCAGTACTTC. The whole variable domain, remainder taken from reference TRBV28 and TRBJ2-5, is DVKVTQSSRYLVKRTGEKVFLECVQDMDHENMFWYRQDPGLGLRLIYFSYDVKMKEKGDIPEGYSVSREKKERFSLILESASTNQTSMYLCATYEGETQYFGPGTRLLVL.

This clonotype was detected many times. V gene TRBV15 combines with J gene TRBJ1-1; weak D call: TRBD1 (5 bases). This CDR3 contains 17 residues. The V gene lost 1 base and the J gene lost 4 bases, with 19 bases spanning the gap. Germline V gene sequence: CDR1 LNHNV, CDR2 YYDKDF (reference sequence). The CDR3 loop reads CATSRGPLNQGGTEAFF. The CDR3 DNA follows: TGTGCCACCAGCAGAGGGCCCCTCAACCAGGGCGGCACTGAAGCTTTCTTT.

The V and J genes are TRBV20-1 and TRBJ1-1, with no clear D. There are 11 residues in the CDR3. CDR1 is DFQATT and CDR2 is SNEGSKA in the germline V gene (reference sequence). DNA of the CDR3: TGCAACGGAAGACTGAACACTGAAGCTTTCTTT. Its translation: CNGRLNTEAFF.

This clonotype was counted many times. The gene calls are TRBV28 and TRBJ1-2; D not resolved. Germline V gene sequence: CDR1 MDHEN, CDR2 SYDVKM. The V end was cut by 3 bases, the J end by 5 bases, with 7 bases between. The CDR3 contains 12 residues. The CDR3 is CASSFLRYGYTF. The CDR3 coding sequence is TGTGCCAGCAGTTTTTTAAGATATGGCTACACCTTC.

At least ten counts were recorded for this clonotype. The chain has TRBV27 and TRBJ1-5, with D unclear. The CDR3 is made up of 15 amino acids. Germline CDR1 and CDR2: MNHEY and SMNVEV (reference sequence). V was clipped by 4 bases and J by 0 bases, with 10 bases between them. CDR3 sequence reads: CASSSGIYSNQPQHF. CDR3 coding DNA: TGTGCCAGCAGTTCGGGCATCTATAGCAATCAGCCCCAGCATTTT.

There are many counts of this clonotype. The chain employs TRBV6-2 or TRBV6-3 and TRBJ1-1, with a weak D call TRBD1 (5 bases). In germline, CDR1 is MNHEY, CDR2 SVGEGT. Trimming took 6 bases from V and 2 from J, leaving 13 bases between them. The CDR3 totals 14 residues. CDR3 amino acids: CASSHGAENTEAFF. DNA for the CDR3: TGTGCCAGCAGCCACGGGGCGGAAAACACTGAAGCTTTCTTT.